The 27 T cell receptor beta chains below come from one sample, sequenced in a study of blood T cells in healthy people across ages. For the second PCR, which ran for 7 to 11 cycles, a sample-barcoded 5' primer and a J-beta primer mix were used. TCRdb re-called the 5' RACE reads through MiXCR, storing one row per CDR3 protein. The table includes about 970,000 distinct CDR3 sequences, roughly 47% detected once. Sequenced material: blood. These receptors were collected from a woman in her sixties or seventies in good health.

Turning to this clonotype: Mismatch with germline at one junction end may stem from a read error. V usage is TRBV7-2 and J usage is TRBJ2-7, with D possibly TRBD2 on 5 matching bases. The germline V gene encodes CDR1 SGHTA and CDR2 FQGNSA. The CDR3 spans 15 residues. The CDR3 spells CANSLALQRNYEQYF. The CDR3 coding sequence is TGTGCCAACAGCTTAGCGCTACAAAGAAACTACGAGCAGTACTTC.

The J gene is TRBJ1-6, the V gene TRBV6-2 or TRBV6-3, with a tentative D call TRBD1 (5 bases). The CDR3 is made up of 16 amino acids. Per the germline V gene, CDR1 is MNHEY and CDR2 is SVGEGT. V was clipped by 10 bases and J by 0 bases, with 16 bases between them. The CDR3 is CATGTASSSYNSPLHF. The CDR3 coding sequence is TGTGCCACCGGGACGGCCTCCAGCTCCTATAATTCACCCCTCCACTTT.

This chain joins TRBV6-1 and TRBJ2-5; D possibly corresponds to TRBD1 (6 bases). Trimming stripped 3 bases from V and 5 bases from J, with 16 bases between. The CDR3 has 15 residues. Looked up from germline, CDR1 is MNHNS and CDR2 is SASEGT. The DNA for the CDR3 is TGTGCCAGCAGTGACGTTGGCAGGGGTAGGGAGACCCAGTACTTC. It specifies CASSDVGRGRETQYF.

The chain joins TRBV4-1 to TRBJ1-4; D gene unclear. The germline V gene encodes CDR1 MGHRA and CDR2 YSYEKL. The CDR3 is made up of 16 amino acids. V lost 4 bases to trimming and J lost 0 bases, with 12 bases between them. In DNA, the CDR3 is TGCGCCAGCAGCCTTCGACACGCCGCAACTAATGAAAAACTGTTTTTT. It yields the protein CASSLRHAATNEKLFF.

This clonotype came up a few times. V is TRBV28 and J is TRBJ2-7; TRBD1 agrees at 8 bases. Germline CDR1 and CDR2: MDHEN and SYDVKM. The CDR3 covers 12 residues. V shed 7 bases, J shed 6 bases, and the junction held 5 bases outside the gene matches. The CDR3 coding sequence is TGTGCCAGCACAACCGGGACAGGCGAGCAGTACTTC. It specifies CASTTGTGEQYF.

This chain connects TRBV28 to TRBJ1-2; TRBD1 might be the D (6 bases). This CDR3 is 12 amino acids long. The V and J ends lost 7 bases and 8 bases respectively, with 14 bases between them. CDR1 MDHEN and CDR2 SYDVKM come from the germline V gene. The CDR3 nucleotides are TGTGCCAGCACCACAGGGAGTCGGGGCTACACCTTC. It encodes CASTTGSRGYTF.

V and J are TRBV20-1 and TRBJ2-7, with 7 bases lining up with TRBD1. V trimming: 5 bases; J trimming: 5 bases; junction bases outside the gene matches: 12. Looked up from germline, CDR1 is DFQATT and CDR2 is SNEGSKA (reference sequence). The CDR3 spans 14 residues. CDR3: CSAGWRQGKDEQYF. Here the CDR3 DNA reads TGCAGTGCTGGATGGAGACAGGGTAAAGACGAGCAGTACTTC.

This chain joins TRBV5-1 and TRBJ2-1; 16 bases are a match to TRBD2. CDR3 length equals 20 residues. Germline-derived CDR1 and CDR2 are SGHRS and YFSETQ. V lost 4 bases and J lost 5; bases outside the gene matches: 15. In DNA, the CDR3 is TGCGCCAGCAGCCCAGTAGGGACTAGCGGGAGGGCTATAGGACACAATGAGCAGTTCTTC. Translation: CASSPVGTSGRAIGHNEQFF.

J is TRBJ2-7 and V is TRBV29-1; D gene ambiguous. The germline V gene encodes CDR1 SQVTM and CDR2 ANQGSEA. There are 12 residues in the CDR3. The V gene lost 2 bases and the J gene lost 6 bases, with 11 bases spanning the gap. The CDR3 bases are TGCAGCGTTGAAACCCCCCGGCGCGAGCAGTACTTC. It is translated as CSVETPRREQYF.

This clonotype came up once. The chain carries TRBV20-1 and TRBJ2-6; TRBD1 might be the D (6 bases). Germline V gene sequence: CDR1 DFQATT, CDR2 SNEGSKA (reference sequence). This CDR3 is built from 14 residues. Trimming cost V 6 bases and J 2 bases, with 11 bases left between them. The CDR3 sequence: CSAPGVAGANVLTF. CDR3 sequence (DNA): TGCAGTGCCCCAGGGGTCGCTGGGGCCAACGTCCTGACTTTC.

The CDR3 sequence: CASSEMAQGSKIQYF. In DNA, the CDR3 is TGTGCCAGCAGTGAAATGGCCCAGGGGTCGAAAATTCAGTACTTC. The chain employs TRBV2 and TRBJ2-4; possible D gene TRBD1, 6 bases. Germline-derived CDR1 and CDR2 are SNHLY and FYNNEI. The CDR3 consists of 15 residues. The V and J ends lost 2 bases and 10 bases respectively, with 18 bases between them. Drawing the rest from reference TRBV2 and TRBJ2-4, the complete variable domain is EPEVTQTPSHQVTQMGQEVILRCVPISNHLYFYWYRQILGQKVEFLVSFYNNEISEKSEIFDDQFSVERPDGSNFTLKIRSTKLEDSAMYFCASSEMAQGSKIQYFGAGTRLSVL.

The V gene is TRBV10-3, the J gene TRBJ2-2; 10 bases match TRBD2. With 0 bases clipped from V and 4 bases from J, the junction kept 8 bases outside the gene matches. Per the germline V gene, CDR1 is ENHRY and CDR2 is SYGVKD. CDR3 length: 18 amino acids. CDR3 sequence (DNA): TGTGCCATCAGTGAGTCGAGAATAGCGGGAGGCGGCACCGGGGAGCTGTTTTTT. Protein sequence: CAISESRIAGGGTGELFF.

The chain carries TRBV20-1 and TRBJ2-5; D not resolved. With 0 bases removed from V and 4 bases from J, the gap between germline ends came to 6 bases. The CDR3 is 12 residues long. Germline V CDR1 and CDR2: DFQATT, SNEGSKA (reference sequence). For the CDR3, the DNA is TGCAGTGCTAGAGAACCATCAGAGACCCAGTACTTC. This gives the protein CSAREPSETQYF.

This chain uses TRBV20-1 with TRBJ1-4, with 7 positions matching TRBD1. Germline CDR1 and CDR2: DFQATT and SNEGSKA (reference sequence). The CDR3 loop spans 15 amino acids. J was trimmed by 5 bases and V by 6 bases; bases with no gene match: 12. CDR3 sequence (DNA): TGCAGTGCCAAGACCCCAGGGGGTCCAAATGAAAAACTGTTTTTT. Its translation is CSAKTPGGPNEKLFF.

The V gene is TRBV20-1, the J gene TRBJ1-1; D may be TRBD1 (6 bases). Germline V gene data show CDR1 as DFQATT and CDR2 as SNEGSKA (reference sequence). The germline V and J ends were trimmed by 5 bases and 1 base, with 11 bases remaining between them. The CDR3 sequence is 13 residues long. The CDR3 spells CSARSGENTEAFF. CDR3 in DNA: TGCAGTGCTCGCTCAGGGGAGAACACTGAAGCTTTCTTT.

This clonotype was counted a few times. The gene calls are TRBV28 and TRBJ2-3; TRBD2 might be the D (6 bases). Germline V lookup: CDR1 MDHEN, CDR2 SYDVKM. CDR3 length equals 15 residues. V was shortened by 4 bases and J by 7 bases, with 18 bases between the two germline ends. CDR3 sequence (DNA): TGTGCCAGCAGTTCACCGGGAGCGGTGAAGTATACGCAGTATTTT. Translated, it gives CASSSPGAVKYTQYF.

The chain uses TRBV27 and TRBJ1-1, with D perhaps matching TRBD1 (5 bases). CDR3 length: 13 amino acids. V dropped 6 bases and J dropped 5 bases, with 13 bases sitting between them. Germline V gives CDR1 MNHEY, CDR2 SMNVEV (reference sequence). CDR3 loop: CASSRPEGTEAFF. CDR3 nucleotides: TGTGCCAGCAGCCGCCCGGAGGGGACTGAAGCTTTCTTT.

The chain links TRBV6-1 to TRBJ1-1; D gene ambiguous. CDR1 is MNHNS, CDR2 SASEGT, per germline. V lost 3 bases and J lost 1, with 12 bases in between. There are 15 residues in the CDR3. The CDR3 coding sequence is TGTGCCAGCAGTGACATGGCAGAGAAGAACACTGAAGCTTTCTTT. Translation: CASSDMAEKNTEAFF.

This clonotype was observed a handful of times. The V and J genes are TRBV6-2 or TRBV6-3 and TRBJ2-1; possibly TRBD1 for D (6 bases). The CDR3 totals 15 residues. Trimming took off 2 bases at V and 1 base at J, with 9 bases between the two ends. Germline-derived CDR1 and CDR2 are MNHEY and SVGEGT. The CDR3 region is CASSYVGASYNEQFF. The CDR3 DNA reads TGTGCCAGCAGTTACGTGGGGGCATCCTACAATGAGCAGTTCTTC.

The V and J genes are TRBV7-9 and TRBJ2-5; 14 bases fit TRBD2. CDR3 size: 15 residues. Trimming cost V 5 bases and J 4 bases; bases outside gene matches: 3. Germline lookup yields CDR1 SEHNR and CDR2 FQNEAQ (reference sequence). The CDR3 loop is CASSQGTSGRETQYF. The DNA of the CDR3 is TGTGCCAGCAGCCAGGGGACTAGCGGGAGAGAGACCCAGTACTTC.

The chain couples TRBV7-2 to TRBJ2-5; TRBD1 matches at 8 bases. Germline values: CDR1 SGHTA, CDR2 FQGNSA. V trimming: 1 base; J trimming: 11 bases; junction bases outside the gene matches: 15. The CDR3 covers 16 residues. The CDR3 region has the DNA TGTGCCAGCAGCTTAGAGGGACAGGTAGCGCTCCATGAGCAGTACTTC. It specifies CASSLEGQVALHEQYF.

The chain employs TRBV6-1 and TRBJ2-3; D is unclear. This CDR3 has 13 amino acids. V lost 3 bases and J 0 bases, leaving 4 bases between the germline ends. CDR1 is MNHNS and CDR2 is SASEGT in the germline V gene. The CDR3, as DNA: TGTGCCAGCAGTGAGCTTAGCACAGATACGCAGTATTTT. Translation gives CASSELSTDTQYF.

The V and J genes are TRBV5-1 and TRBJ2-1; tentative D call: TRBD1 (6 bases). The better agreement between TRBJ2-7 and the DNA end casts doubt on the J call. Germline CDR1 SGHRS, CDR2 YFSETQ. CDR3 length equals 15 residues. CDR3 nucleotides: TGCGCCAGCAAAATTTCAGGGGTGGCCTTTGGTGAGCAGTACTTC. This encodes CASKISGVAFGEQYF.

This chain connects TRBV12-3 or TRBV12-4 to TRBJ1-1; D unresolved. Trimming shortened V by 6 bases and J by 2 bases, and 10 bases separated the two germline ends. The CDR3 covers 13 residues. CDR3 nucleotide sequence: TGTGCCAGCAGACTAACTCACAACACTGAAGCTTTCTTT. Translation gives CASRLTHNTEAFF.

The V and J genes are TRBV5-1 and TRBJ2-5, with D perhaps being TRBD1 or TRBD2 (5 bases each). The tail of the sequence fits TRBJ2-7 better, so the J call may be wrong. Germline V gene data show CDR1 as SGHRS and CDR2 as YFSETQ. The length of the CDR3 is 14 residues. This chain's CDR3 is CASSLGGFNYEQYF. DNA for the CDR3: TGCGCCAGCAGCTTGGGGGGGTTTAACTACGAGCAGTACTTC.

The CDR3 sequence is CASNAGNTYEQYF. The CDR3 DNA is TGTGCCTCGAACGCCGGGAACACCTACGAGCAGTACTTC. This rearrangement joins TRBV30 to TRBJ2-7; D is possibly TRBD2 (5 bases). CDR1 and CDR2 from the germline V gene are GTSNPN and SVGIG (reference sequence). V was clipped by 7 bases and J by 2 bases, with 15 bases between them. The CDR3 has 13 amino acids. Full variable domain (missing parts from reference TRBV30 and TRBJ2-7): SQTIHQWPATLVQPVGSPLSLECTVEGTSNPNLYWYRQAAGRGLQLLFYSVGIGQISSEVPQNLSASRPQDRQFILSSKKLLLSDSGFYLCASNAGNTYEQYFGPGTRLTVT.

The chain employs TRBV5-1 and TRBJ2-1; 9 nucleotides agree with TRBD1. Germline CDR1 is SGHRS and CDR2 is YFSETQ. The CDR3 contains 13 residues. J gave up 13 bases and V 4 bases, and 9 bases lay outside the gene matches. The CDR3 sequence is CASSTGQGETQFF. The CDR3 region has the DNA TGCGCCAGCAGCACGGGACAGGGAGAGACCCAGTTCTTC.